This T cell receptor beta chain was documented in a study of shared clonotypes between healthy human individuals. Deletions cut 6 bases from V and 3 bases from J, with 20 bases between. Germline V gene lookup returns CDR1 SQVTM and CDR2 ANQGSEA. The CDR3 extends over 15 amino acids. Some clones are missing from TCRdb's copy, which holds only in-frame ones; the method was immunoSEQ multiplex PCR. This table has around 700,000 clones, roughly 73% appearing once. Donors comprised healthy HIV-negative adults lacking recent acute infections or vaccinations. The sample comprised memory CD4+ T cells sorted from blood. The subset was: CD45RA-negative fraction. The receptor was derived from a woman in her thirties in good health. This chain links TRBV29-1 with TRBJ1-2; D gene ambiguous. As DNA, the CDR3 is TGCAGCGTCCGAGAGGACGCCTCCGGGGACTATGGCTACACCTTC. Encoded protein: CSVREDASGDYGYTF. The full variable domain, in which reference TRBV29-1 and TRBJ1-2 provide the parts outside the CDR3, is SAVISQKPSRDICQRGTSLTIQCQVDSQVTMMFWYRQQPGQSLTLIATANQGSEATYESGFVIDKFPISRPNLTFSTLTVSNMSPEDSSIYLCSVREDASGDYGYTFGSGTRLTVV.